This TCR beta chain comes out of a study of cytomegalovirus exposure and HLA in healthy donors. In germline, CDR1 is LNHDA, CDR2 SQIVND (reference sequence). This CDR3 is built from 13 residues. Trimming left V 10 bases short and J 2 bases short, with 15 bases between. It was with 60 Vbeta and 13 Jbeta primers that the PCR ran. The assay was immunoSEQ multiplex PCR, and TCRdb's table has in-frame clones only and misses some. The sample shows about 52,000 clones, approximately 77% of them seen only once. Sample: PBMCs. This sequence was found in a woman between 45 and 65 years old in good health and CMV-seronegative. The rearrangement uses TRBV19 and TRBJ2-7; D call uncertain. CDR3 loop: CAIPSLLPYEQYF. The CDR3 region has the DNA TGTGCCATCCCAAGCCTCCTCCCCTACGAGCAGTACTTC.